This T cell receptor (beta chain) stems from a study of technical replicates of blood from several donors (dated by TCRdb to the late 2010s). The germline V gene sets CDR1 to MDHEN and CDR2 to SYDVKM. V was cut back by 7 bases and J by 4 bases, leaving a gap of 10 bases between them. Taken from cysteine to phenylalanine, the CDR3 has 12 residues. Of all the DNA, just the CDR3 is kept, 36 bases in frame from base 1. For this clone: The antigen it recognizes is unknown. No base quality information exists; no much larger clone differs at one position.

The library relied on the immunoSEQ multiplex PCR assay. TCRdb took this table from immuneACCESS and kept in-frame rearrangements with V and J called. Such tables lack part of the clones; where checked against another copy, unresolved V genes explain under half of the gap, and the rest is unexplained. Counted in this sample were 90,000 to 100,000 clones; around 95% of them appeared once. In total, the top ten clones hold 0.2% to 0.25% of the sample. The sequence derives from a human donor in good health. Sequencing was performed on T cells isolated from PBMCs. The chain employs TRBV28 and TRBJ1-2, with no D gene named confidently. The nucleotides read TGTGCCAGCATGAGGGCTACCTATGGCTACACCTTC. Protein translation: CASMRATYGYTF.